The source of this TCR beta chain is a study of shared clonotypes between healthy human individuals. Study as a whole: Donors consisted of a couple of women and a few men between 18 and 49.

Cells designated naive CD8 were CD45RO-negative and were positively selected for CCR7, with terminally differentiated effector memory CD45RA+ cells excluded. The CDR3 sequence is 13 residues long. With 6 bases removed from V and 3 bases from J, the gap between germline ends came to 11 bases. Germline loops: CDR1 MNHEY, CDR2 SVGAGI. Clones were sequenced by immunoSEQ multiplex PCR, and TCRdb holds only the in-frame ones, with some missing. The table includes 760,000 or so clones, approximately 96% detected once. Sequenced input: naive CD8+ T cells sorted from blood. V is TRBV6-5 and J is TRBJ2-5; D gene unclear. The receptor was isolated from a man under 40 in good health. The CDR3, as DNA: TGTGCCAGCAGCACCTCCCCGGAAGAGACCCAGTACTTC. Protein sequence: CASSTSPEETQYF.